These 25 T cell receptor beta chains were all obtained from the same sample, sequenced in a study of vaccination and CD4 T cells after COVID-19. Treatment reported: roughly nine-day PBMC culture with coronavirus spike peptide pools or control peptides (ViraFEST assay). Sequencing of DNA taken from cultured CD4+ T cells relied on the Oncomine TCR Beta short-read assay. TCRdb called the PCR reads again in MiXCR, with one record for every CDR3 protein. The table includes more than 4,500 distinct CDR3 sequences, 35% to 60% detected once. These receptors lack a known antigen. Sequencing was done on a sample of CD4+ T cells from blood, cultured in vitro. The receptors come from a human donor who had recovered from COVID-19.

This clonotype was picked up a small number of times. The rearrangement joins TRBV6-1 to TRBJ2-1; 11 bases align to TRBD2. The CDR3 sequence is 14 residues long. CDR1 is MNHNS and CDR2 is SASEGT in the germline V gene. With V trimmed by 10 bases and J by 7 bases, 9 bases remained unmatched. The CDR3 is CATLAGGPRNEQFF. The CDR3 DNA follows: TGTGCCACCTTAGCGGGGGGGCCGAGGAATGAGCAGTTCTTC.

The CDR3 sequence is CASSLVGGGNIQYF. CDR3 in DNA: TGTGCCAGCAGCTTAGTCGGGGGAGGAAACATTCAGTACTTC. J is TRBJ2-4 and V is TRBV7-2, with a weak D call TRBD2 (6 bases). Germline loops: CDR1 SGHTA, CDR2 FQGNSA. The CDR3 runs 14 residues. The germline V and J ends were trimmed by 1 base and 6 bases, with 10 bases remaining between them.

V usage is TRBV6-4 and J usage is TRBJ2-1; the D call may be TRBD1 or TRBD2 (7 bases each). There are 17 residues in the CDR3. Deletions cut 3 bases from V and 6 bases from J, with 21 bases between. Germline loops: CDR1 MRHNA, CDR2 SNTAGT. CDR3 sequence reads: CASSDFGPRGGLNEQFF. The CDR3 DNA reads as TGTGCCAGCAGTGATTTCGGGCCCAGGGGGGGTCTCAATGAGCAGTTCTTC.

This clonotype has just a few counts. The chain joins TRBV29-1 to TRBJ2-3, with D possibly TRBD1 on 5 matching bases. The germline V and J ends were trimmed by 7 bases and 4 bases, with 24 bases remaining between them. The V gene's germline CDR1 is SQVTM and CDR2 ANQGSEA. The CDR3 is made up of 16 amino acids. CDR3: CSAKGFGARFADTQYF. The CDR3 DNA reads as TGCAGCGCCAAGGGGTTTGGGGCGCGGTTCGCAGATACGCAGTATTTT.

A few counts support this clonotype. J is TRBJ2-5 and V is TRBV6-1; D is ambiguous. Trimming shortened V by 6 bases and J by 5 bases, and 13 bases separated the two germline ends. CDR1 MNHNS and CDR2 SASEGT come from the germline V gene. CDR3 size: 13 residues. CDR3 amino acids: CASSQIRFETQYF. The CDR3 nucleotides read TGTGCCAGCAGCCAGATTAGGTTTGAGACCCAGTACTTC.

V gene TRBV20-1 combines with J gene TRBJ1-2, with TRBD1 identical over 7 bases. The CDR3 extends over 14 amino acids. Per germline, CDR1 DFQATT and CDR2 SNEGSKA (reference sequence). Unmatched junction bases numbered 6, after V lost 4 bases and J lost 1 base. Written as DNA, the CDR3 is TGCAGTGCTACCCCGGGACAGCTTAACTATGGCTACACCTTC. Its translation: CSATPGQLNYGYTF.

The chain links TRBV4-3 to TRBJ1-2; D remains unclear. Germline-derived CDR1 and CDR2 are LGHNA and YSLEER. Between the trimmed V and J ends, which lost 0 bases and 5 bases, there was a span of 13 bases. The CDR3 length is 15 residues. DNA for the CDR3: TGCGCCAGCAGCCAAGACAAACACGGCTCTTATGGCTACACCTTC. It specifies CASSQDKHGSYGYTF.

V gene TRBV4-3 combines with J gene TRBJ2-5; the match to TRBD2 covers 7 bases. The CDR3 length is 17 residues. The junction had 12 bases not matched to a gene; V was cut back by 0 bases and J by 5 bases. Germline CDR1 and CDR2: LGHNA and YSLEER. This chain's CDR3 is CASSQDAPGGSSETQYF. The DNA for the CDR3 is TGCGCCAGCAGCCAAGACGCCCCTGGCGGGAGCTCTGAGACCCAGTACTTC.

The chain links TRBV24-1 to TRBJ2-3; D possibly uses TRBD1 or TRBD2 (5 bases each). The CDR3 is 15 amino acids. Trimming pared 4 bases from V and 5 bases from J, leaving 15 bases between. CDR1 KGHDR and CDR2 SFDVKD come from the germline V gene. The CDR3 coding sequence is TGTGCCACCAGTGACTCGCAGGGAGTGGGAGATACGCAGTATTTT. Its protein is CATSDSQGVGDTQYF.

V is TRBV7-3 and J is TRBJ2-7; 15 positions match TRBD2. There are 15 residues in the CDR3. J was trimmed by 12 bases and V by 5 bases; bases with no gene match: 11. Germline V gene lookup returns CDR1 SGHTA and CDR2 FQGTGA. This CDR3 is CASSPGTSGRHRWYF. CDR3 DNA sequence: TGTGCCAGCAGCCCTGGGACTAGCGGGAGGCACAGGTGGTACTTC.

This clonotype was recorded only once. V usage is TRBV7-9 and J usage is TRBJ2-5; TRBD2 matches at 13 bases. Germline V lookup: CDR1 SEHNR, CDR2 FQNEAQ (reference sequence). The CDR3 covers 18 residues. V was clipped by 4 bases and J by 2 bases; unmatched bases: 10. CDR3 DNA sequence: TGTGCCAGCAGCTCGGGGACTAGCGGGGCCCCCCGGCAAGAGACCCAGTACTTC. Encoded protein: CASSSGTSGAPRQETQYF.

The chain is built from TRBV6-1 and TRBJ1-4; 7 bases align to TRBD1. Germline values: CDR1 MNHNS, CDR2 SASEGT. Germline trimming cut 6 bases from V and 10 bases from J; bases unmatched to any gene: 8. The CDR3 spans 13 residues. The CDR3 DNA sequence: TGTGCCAGCAGCTCAGGGGGATGGCGAAAACTGTTTTTT. Translation gives CASSSGGWRKLFF.

The chain combines TRBV30 with TRBJ2-7; TRBD1 might be the D (6 bases). CDR3 size: 12 residues. Deletions cut 4 bases from V and 4 bases from J, with 11 bases between. Germline V gene lookup returns CDR1 GTSNPN and CDR2 SVGIG (reference sequence). The CDR3 nucleotides read TGTGCCTGGACCACGGACAGATACGAGCAGTACTTC. It codes for CAWTTDRYEQYF. The variable domain in full, completed from reference TRBV30 and TRBJ2-7, reads SQTIHQWPATLVQPVGSPLSLECTVEGTSNPNLYWYRQAAGRGLQLLFYSVGIGQISSEVPQNLSASRPQDRQFILSSKKLLLSDSGFYLCAWTTDRYEQYFGPGTRLTVT.

Notes on this clonotype: A much larger clone lies a single base off, so this may be a read error. The chain is built from TRBV18 and TRBJ2-3; a possible D gene is TRBD1 (6 bases). Deletions cut 0 bases from V and 0 bases from J, with 10 bases between. Germline V gene sequence: CDR1 KGHSH, CDR2 LQKENI. The CDR3 has 16 residues. The CDR3 region is CASSPPRTDSTDTQYF. The CDR3 coding sequence is TGTGCCAGCTCACCACCGAGGACAGATAGCACAGATACGCAGTATTTT.

The J gene is TRBJ2-7, the V gene TRBV6-1; D gene uncertain. Germline V gives CDR1 MNHNS, CDR2 SASEGT. CDR3 length equals 12 residues. V lost 8 bases to trimming and J lost 0 bases, with 8 bases between them. The CDR3 DNA reads as TGTGCCAGCGTTTCCATCTCCTACGAGCAGTACTTC. Its protein is CASVSISYEQYF.

The chain carries TRBV20-1 and TRBJ2-1; D ambiguous. Trimming took off 3 bases at V and 10 bases at J, with 13 bases between the two ends. In germline, CDR1 is DFQATT, CDR2 SNEGSKA (reference sequence). The CDR3 contains 12 residues. The CDR3 loop reads CSASWLELEQFF. In nucleotides, the CDR3 is TGCAGTGCTAGTTGGCTGGAGTTGGAGCAGTTCTTC.

V usage is TRBV6-5 and J usage is TRBJ2-2, with D possibly being TRBD2 (5 bases). V lost 2 bases and J 8 bases, leaving 18 bases between the germline ends. Germline V lookup: CDR1 MNHEY, CDR2 SVGAGI. The CDR3 has 16 residues. The CDR3 DNA is TGTGCCAGCAGTTACCTATTGACGAGGGTATCTGGGGAGCTGTTTTTT. It yields the protein CASSYLLTRVSGELFF.

This clonotype turned up a few times. Written as DNA, the CDR3 is TGTGCCAGCAGTTACTTTACCCAGACAGGGGGCAATCAGCCCCAGCATTTT. Translation: CASSYFTQTGGNQPQHF. The chain joins TRBV6-5 to TRBJ1-5; 8 bases are shared with TRBD1. The CDR3 extends over 17 amino acids. The germline V gene encodes CDR1 MNHEY and CDR2 SVGAGI. With 1 base clipped from V and 2 bases from J, the junction kept 7 bases outside the gene matches.

The rearrangement joins TRBV11-3 to TRBJ2-3; D is uncertain. The V gene's germline CDR1 is SGHNT and CDR2 YENEEA. The germline V and J ends were trimmed by 1 base and 2 bases, with 10 bases remaining between them. The CDR3 runs to 15 residues. DNA of the CDR3: TGTGCCAGCAGCTTAGGTATGGGGAACACAGATACGCAGTATTTT. Translating it yields CASSLGMGNTDTQYF.

A few counts support this clonotype. The chain couples TRBV2 to TRBJ1-1; TRBD1 agrees at 8 bases. The CDR3 consists of 15 residues. The ends lost 4 bases at V and 4 bases at J; junction bases unmatched: 8. Germline V gives CDR1 SNHLY, CDR2 FYNNEI. This chain's CDR3 is CASSVAQGAGTEAFF. CDR3 bases: TGTGCCAGCAGTGTCGCCCAGGGGGCTGGCACTGAAGCTTTCTTT.

The CDR3 DNA is TGTGCCTGGAGCGCGGAGGGGTATTCACCCCTCCACTTT. Translation gives CAWSAEGYSPLHF. The V call is TRBV30, the J call TRBJ1-6; a weak D match, TRBD1 (5 bases). CDR1 is GTSNPN, CDR2 SVGIG, per germline (reference sequence). The CDR3 spans 13 residues. The V and J ends lost 3 bases and 8 bases respectively, with 11 bases between them.

This clonotype has only a few counts. CDR3 coding DNA: TGTGCCATCAGTCACCGGGACAGGGGTAACTATGGCTACACCTTC. This gives the protein CAISHRDRGNYGYTF. The chain combines TRBV10-3 with TRBJ1-2, with 10 positions matching TRBD1. CDR1 is ENHRY and CDR2 is SYGVKD in the germline V gene. The ends lost 5 bases at V and 1 base at J; junction bases unmatched: 4. This CDR3 is built from 15 residues.

The chain employs TRBV7-2 and TRBJ2-5, with D unclear. Germline CDR1 is SGHTA and CDR2 is FQGNSA. V was clipped by 1 base and J by 2 bases, with 11 bases between them. The CDR3 runs 15 residues. CDR3 sequence: CASSLGASTQETQYF. CDR3 DNA sequence: TGTGCCAGCAGCTTAGGTGCGAGTACACAAGAGACCCAGTACTTC.

This clonotype was detected a few times. CDR3 sequence: CASSGLLGETQYF. DNA for the CDR3: TGTGCCAGTAGTGGCCTTCTTGGAGAGACCCAGTACTTC. J is TRBJ2-5 and V is TRBV19; D gene unclear. This CDR3 has 13 residues. V was cut by 5 bases and J by 4 bases, with 11 bases left in between. The germline gives CDR1 LNHDA, CDR2 SQIVND (reference sequence).

This chain connects TRBV2 to TRBJ2-5; D remains ambiguous. The CDR3 has 14 amino acids. The V end was cut by 3 bases, the J end by 1 base, with 9 bases between. Per the germline V gene, CDR1 is SNHLY and CDR2 is FYNNEI. CDR3 amino acids: CASSDISFQETQYF. CDR3 DNA sequence: TGTGCCAGCAGTGATATCAGTTTCCAAGAGACCCAGTACTTC. Full variable domain (remainder filled in from reference TRBV2 and TRBJ2-5): EPEVTQTPSHQVTQMGQEVILRCVPISNHLYFYWYRQILGQKVEFLVSFYNNEISEKSEIFDDQFSVERPDGSNFTLKIRSTKLEDSAMYFCASSDISFQETQYFGPGTRLLVL.